These 22 T cell receptor beta chains were all obtained from the same sample, sequenced in a study of identical twins. TCRdb re-derived calls from the 5' RACE reads in MiXCR, one entry per CDR3 protein. The sample has roughly 230,000 distinct CDR3 sequences, about 8.3% seen once. The same data also contributed to another study, on yellow fever vaccine responses in identical twins.

Material: CD8+ T cells sorted from blood. Receptor source: a woman under 30 in good health.

The V and J genes are TRBV19 and TRBJ2-2; D ambiguous. Germline CDR1 is LNHDA and CDR2 is SQIVND (reference sequence). The CDR3 has 14 amino acids. V lost 6 bases and J 1 base, leaving 9 bases between the germline ends. CDR3 in amino acids: CASSGRQNTGELFF. In DNA form, the CDR3 reads TGTGCCAGTAGCGGACGGCAGAACACCGGGGAGCTGTTTTTT. The complete variable domain, with remaining parts taken from reference TRBV19 and TRBJ2-2, reads DGGITQSPKYLFRKEGQNVTLSCEQNLNHDAMYWYRQDPGQGLRLIYYSQIVNDFQKGDIAEGYSVSREKKESFPLTVTSAQKNPTAFYLCASSGRQNTGELFFGEGSRLTVL.

This rearrangement joins TRBV7-9 to TRBJ2-7; D may be TRBD2 (6 bases). Germline CDR1 is SEHNR and CDR2 is FQNEAQ (reference sequence). V was shortened by 5 bases and J by 9 bases, with 17 bases between the two germline ends. The CDR3 is 13 amino acids. The CDR3 loop reads CASSPLGGEGQYF. CDR3 bases: TGTGCCAGCAGCCCATTGGGGGGAGAAGGGCAGTACTTC.

In its sample, this clonotype was seen once. This chain joins TRBV20-1 and TRBJ2-3; D tentatively reads TRBD1 or TRBD2 (5 bases each). V lost 1 base and J lost 2, with 25 bases in between. Germline V CDR1 and CDR2: DFQATT, SNEGSKA (reference sequence). The CDR3 is 19 residues long. CDR3 in DNA: TGCAGTGCTAGAGTTCCCGGGACCCAAGACACGGTTCCCACAGATACGCAGTATTTT. Its translation is CSARVPGTQDTVPTDTQYF.

This clonotype turned up a few times. The chain joins TRBV4-3 to TRBJ2-5; 8 nucleotides agree with TRBD2. This CDR3 comprises 15 residues. Looked up from germline, CDR1 is LGHNA and CDR2 is YSLEER. V dropped 1 base and J dropped 1; count of bases not matched to a gene: 2. Here the CDR3 reads CASSQGTSPQETQYF. The CDR3 nucleotides are TGCGCCAGCAGCCAAGGGACTAGCCCCCAAGAGACCCAGTACTTC.

In this sample, this clonotype turned up many times. This chain uses TRBV7-9 with TRBJ2-1, with TRBD2 matching 9 bases. After removal of 1 base from V and 3 bases from J, the junction contained 1 base not matched to a gene. The germline V gene encodes CDR1 SEHNR and CDR2 FQNEAQ (reference sequence). This CDR3 has 15 amino acids. The CDR3 sequence: CASSLGGRDYNEQFF. The DNA of the CDR3 is TGTGCCAGCAGCTTAGGCGGGAGGGACTACAATGAGCAGTTCTTC.

To note about this clonotype: The conserved phenylalanine or tryptophan is not found at the CDR3 terminus, so this likely reflects a read error. V gene TRBV4-3 combines with J gene TRBJ2-5; D not resolved. The CDR3 runs 13 residues. Germline loops: CDR1 LGHNA, CDR2 YSLEER. Trimming stripped 4 bases from V and 1 base from J, with 7 bases between. This chain's CDR3 is CASSPSIQETQYI. Written as DNA, the CDR3 is TGCGCCAGCAGCCCATCTATCCAAGAGACCCAGTACATC.

At least ten counts were recorded for this clonotype. J is TRBJ2-7 and V is TRBV20-1; either TRBD1 or TRBD2 may supply D (5 bases each). The CDR3 extends over 13 amino acids. Germline values: CDR1 DFQATT, CDR2 SNEGSKA (reference sequence). V lost 4 bases to trimming and J lost 3 bases, with 13 bases between them. The CDR3 sequence: CSAMGRDVYEQYF. The CDR3, as DNA: TGCAGTGCTATGGGCAGGGACGTCTACGAGCAGTACTTC.

This clonotype was detected many times. The chain links TRBV20-1 to TRBJ2-1, with TRBD1 matching 7 bases. Trimming cost V 1 base and J 5 bases; bases outside gene matches: 2. In germline, CDR1 is DFQATT, CDR2 SNEGSKA (reference sequence). CDR3 length equals 13 residues. The chain's CDR3 is CSARGDRDNEQFF. The CDR3 DNA is TGCAGTGCTAGAGGGGACAGAGACAATGAGCAGTTCTTC.

Many counts were recorded for this clonotype. The chain links TRBV28 to TRBJ2-1, with D uncertain. The ends were cut back, 6 bases at V and 7 bases at J, with 10 bases in the middle. This CDR3 is 12 amino acids long. Germline assignment: CDR1 MDHEN and CDR2 SYDVKM. The CDR3 bases are TGTGCCAGCAGCCATACGGCGAATGAGCAGTTCTTC. It is translated as CASSHTANEQFF.

This clonotype has ten or more counts. J is TRBJ1-5 and V is TRBV6-5; 10 bases line up with TRBD1. The germline V gene encodes CDR1 MNHEY and CDR2 SVGAGI. CDR3 length: 15 residues. Germline trimming cut 4 bases from V and 11 bases from J; bases unmatched to any gene: 11. The CDR3 sequence: CASSLAPGQGLSQHF. CDR3 DNA sequence: TGTGCCAGCAGTTTGGCTCCGGGACAGGGGCTCTCCCAGCATTTT.

This clonotype was counted ten times or more. V and J are TRBV10-3 and TRBJ2-7; perhaps TRBD2 as D (5 bases). Trimming removed 3 bases from V and 3 bases from J, with 15 bases in between. Germline CDR1 ENHRY, CDR2 SYGVKD. This CDR3 is 15 amino acids long. This CDR3 reads CAISDPGSPGYEQYF. The CDR3 coding sequence is TGTGCCATCAGTGACCCGGGATCCCCTGGCTACGAGCAGTACTTC.

This clonotype showed up just a few times. V usage is TRBV18 and J usage is TRBJ2-7; the D gene could be TRBD1 or TRBD2 (5 bases each). Trimming left V 0 bases short and J 3 bases short, with 15 bases between. The germline V gene encodes CDR1 KGHSH and CDR2 LQKENI. The CDR3 sequence is 16 residues long. Written as DNA, the CDR3 is TGTGCCAGCTCACCACCGTATGGGGGTTCGGACTACGAGCAGTACTTC. This sequence encodes CASSPPYGGSDYEQYF.

The chain couples TRBV4-3 to TRBJ2-7; TRBD2 matches at 7 bases. CDR3 length: 15 residues. The germline V gene encodes CDR1 LGHNA and CDR2 YSLEER. The V segment lost 5 bases and the J segment 3 bases; nucleotides outside the gene matches: 10. CDR3 nucleotides: TGCGCCAGCAGCGTTACTATAGCGGGCCACTACGAGCAGTACTTC. Residues: CASSVTIAGHYEQYF.

V usage is TRBV20-1 and J usage is TRBJ2-2; D is undetermined. Trimming left V 6 bases short and J 0 bases short, with 14 bases between. Germline V gene sequence: CDR1 DFQATT, CDR2 SNEGSKA (reference sequence). The CDR3 has 15 residues. The CDR3 DNA is TGCAGTGCCCGCCCGACGGACGCGAACACCGGGGAGCTGTTTTTT. Translation: CSARPTDANTGELFF.

This clonotype was picked up many times. The gene calls are TRBV7-9 and TRBJ2-1, with D uncertain. V gave up 4 bases and J gave up 9 bases, with 22 bases separating them. CDR3 length equals 16 residues. Germline lookup yields CDR1 SEHNR and CDR2 FQNEAQ (reference sequence). CDR3 sequence reads: CASSSRNRPRQVEQFF. CDR3 DNA: TGTGCCAGCAGCTCCCGCAATCGGCCCAGGCAGGTTGAGCAGTTCTTC.

This clonotype appeared many times. The chain links TRBV6-2 or TRBV6-3 to TRBJ2-1; TRBD2 aligns across 10 bases. The germline V gene has CDR1 MNHEY and CDR2 SVGEGT. V lost 1 base and J lost 3; bases outside the gene matches: 6. The CDR3 is 17 amino acids. The CDR3 here is CASSYLASGSIYNEQFF. CDR3 nucleotides: TGTGCCAGCAGTTACTTGGCTAGCGGGAGTATCTACAATGAGCAGTTCTTC.

This clonotype was counted ten times or more. The rearrangement joins TRBV4-3 to TRBJ2-1; 13 bases fit TRBD2. The CDR3 runs 15 residues. V dropped 4 bases and J dropped 5; count of bases not matched to a gene: 2. The germline V gene has CDR1 LGHNA and CDR2 YSLEER. The CDR3 is CASSPGTSGNNEQFF. CDR3 nucleotides: TGCGCCAGCAGCCCCGGGACTAGCGGGAACAATGAGCAGTTCTTC.

This clonotype was picked up many times. This sequence joins TRBV29-1 and TRBJ2-1; D possibly matches TRBD1 or TRBD2 (5 bases each). The CDR3 sequence is 13 residues long. Per the germline V gene, CDR1 is SQVTM and CDR2 is ANQGSEA. Trimming took off 3 bases at V and 1 base at J, with 7 bases between the two ends. The CDR3 here is CSVEGDSYNEQFF. CDR3 nucleotide sequence: TGCAGCGTTGAGGGGGATTCCTACAATGAGCAGTTCTTC.

This clonotype appeared a few times. V gene TRBV29-1 combines with J gene TRBJ2-7, with D tentatively TRBD1 (6 bases). Germline V lookup: CDR1 SQVTM, CDR2 ANQGSEA. The CDR3 runs 13 residues. V was pared by 7 bases and J by 0 bases, with 13 bases between. Here the CDR3 DNA reads TGCAGCGCTAGGACAGAGAGCTCCTACGAGCAGTACTTC. Its translation is CSARTESSYEQYF.

This chain links TRBV11-2 with TRBJ2-3; D is unclear. Germline V gene sequence: CDR1 SGHAT, CDR2 FQNNGV. V was shortened by 4 bases and J by 5 bases, with 7 bases between the two germline ends. The CDR3 has 12 residues. The DNA of the CDR3 is TGTGCCAGCAGCTCCCCTGTAGATACGCAGTATTTT. Its protein is CASSSPVDTQYF. The whole variable domain, filled in from reference TRBV11-2 and TRBJ2-3, reads EAGVAQSPRYKIIEKRQSVAFWCNPISGHATLYWYQQILGQGPKLLIQFQNNGVVDDSQLPKDRFSAERLKGVDSTLKIQPAKLEDSAVYLCASSSPVDTQYFGPGTRLTVL.

The chain employs TRBV15 and TRBJ2-1; a possible D gene is TRBD2 (6 bases). Germline V CDR1 and CDR2: LNHNV, YYDKDF (reference sequence). V lost 3 bases and J lost 3, with 9 bases in between. This CDR3 is 14 amino acids long. DNA of the CDR3: TGTGCCACCAGCAGTTTTAGCGGCTACAATGAGCAGTTCTTC. Protein sequence: CATSSFSGYNEQFF.

This chain connects TRBV29-1 to TRBJ2-7, with 9 bases aligning to TRBD2. Germline trimming cut 7 bases from V and 3 bases from J; bases unmatched to any gene: 4. Germline-derived CDR1 and CDR2 are SQVTM and ANQGSEA. The CDR3 consists of 12 residues. CDR3 DNA sequence: TGCAGCGGGACTAGCGACAACTACGAGCAGTACTTC. It is translated as CSGTSDNYEQYF.